This passage covers 5 T cell receptor beta chains from one sample sequenced in a study of cytomegalovirus exposure and HLA in healthy donors. The PCR made use of 60 Vbeta and 13 Jbeta primers. Assay used: immunoSEQ multiplex PCR; TCRdb lists only in-frame clones, some missing. The data hold some 200,000 clones, with about 89% observed a single time. The sequenced sample consisted of PBMCs. The receptors come from a woman aged 18-29 years in good health and CMV-seronegative.

The rearrangement uses TRBV5-1 and TRBJ2-1, with D unresolved. The CDR3 loop spans 13 amino acids. The V end was cut by 0 bases, the J end by 6 bases, with 7 bases between. The germline V gene has CDR1 SGHRS and CDR2 YFSETQ. CDR3 bases: TGCGCCAGCAGCTTGGACTACCCCAATGAGCAGTTCTTC. This translates into CASSLDYPNEQFF.

The V gene is TRBV7-2, the J gene TRBJ2-1, with 14 bases lining up with TRBD2. V lost 5 bases and J lost 6; bases outside the gene matches: 3. The CDR3 has 15 amino acids. CDR1 is SGHTA and CDR2 is FQGNSA in the germline V gene. CDR3 DNA: TGTGCCAGCAGCCTGACTAGCGGGGGGGCCAATGAGCAGTTCTTC. It encodes CASSLTSGGANEQFF.

Only a few counts were recorded for this clone. This chain connects TRBV6-5 to TRBJ2-7; perhaps TRBD2 as D (5 bases). V lost 2 bases, J lost 2 bases, and 10 bases lay in between. The CDR3 spans 14 residues. Germline V gene sequence: CDR1 MNHEY, CDR2 SVGAGI. The chain's CDR3 is CASSYTSSAYEQYF. As DNA, the CDR3 is TGTGCCAGCAGTTACACCAGTAGCGCCTACGAGCAGTACTTC.

This clone was seen once. The rearrangement joins TRBV9 to TRBJ1-5; D perhaps matches TRBD1 (6 bases). There are 14 residues in the CDR3. Trimming cost V 0 bases and J 7 bases, with 11 bases left between them. Germline V CDR1 and CDR2: SGDLS, YYNGEE. In DNA, the CDR3 is TGTGCCAGCAGCGTAGGCAGGGGTGGCCAGCCCCAGCATTTT. Its protein is CASSVGRGGQPQHF.

The rearrangement links TRBV7-8 to TRBJ1-1, with D hard to call. Trimming cost V 7 bases and J 4 bases, with 16 bases left between them. The CDR3 sequence is 14 residues long. Germline loops: CDR1 SGHVS, CDR2 FQNEAQ. The chain's CDR3 is CASIRGAVGTEAFF. In nucleotides, the CDR3 is TGTGCCAGCATCCGCGGCGCCGTGGGCACTGAAGCTTTCTTT. Full variable domain (outside the CDR3, taken from reference TRBV7-8 and TRBJ1-1): GAGVSQSPRYKVAKRGQDVALRCDPISGHVSLFWYQQALGQGPEFLTYFQNEAQLDKSGLPSDRFFAERPEGSVSTLKIQRTQQEDSAVYLCASIRGAVGTEAFFGQGTRLTVV.